This entry lists 23 T cell receptor beta chains sequenced from one sample in a study of OX40 agonist ivuxolimab in advanced cancers. Preparation of the library involved the immunoSEQ multiplex PCR assay. TCRdb's version of the immuneACCESS table is confined to in-frame rearrangements and falls short of the full clone set. An unresolved V gene accounts for under half of the shortfall where checked; the remainder is of unknown origin. The sample table lists 40,000 to 45,000 clones, over 80% of them with a count of one. Of the sample, around 6.8% falls within the top ten clones. The specimen was CD4+ or CD8+ T cells sorted from blood, collected in a trial of the OX40 agonist ivuxolimab. The receptors come from an adult with an advanced solid tumor such as melanoma, head and neck, liver or kidney cancer.

J is TRBJ2-1 and V is TRBV19; 8 nucleotides align to TRBD2. V gave up 5 bases and J gave up 4 bases; unmatched junction bases: 10. This CDR3 is built from 16 residues. Germline loops: CDR1 LNHDA, CDR2 SQIVND (reference sequence). CDR3 region: CASSFKAGAGYNEQFF. In DNA, the CDR3 is TGTGCCAGTAGTTTCAAAGCGGGGGCCGGTTACAATGAGCAGTTCTTC.

Within the sample, this clone is medium-sized. This rearrangement joins TRBV18 to TRBJ1-4; D ambiguous. V was cut by 3 bases and J by 8 bases, with 10 bases left in between. The CDR3 consists of 13 residues. The germline gives CDR1 KGHSH, CDR2 LQKENI. CDR3: CASSPSQAEKLFF. The CDR3 DNA sequence: TGTGCCAGCTCACCCTCACAAGCGGAAAAACTGTTTTTT.

This clone was seen a single time. This chain links TRBV2 with TRBJ2-7; D is perhaps TRBD2 (6 bases). The germline gives CDR1 SNHLY, CDR2 FYNNEI. The ends were cut back, 7 bases at V and 2 bases at J, with 12 bases in the middle. The CDR3 is 13 amino acids. This CDR3 is CASKREHTYEQYF. The CDR3 nucleotides are TGTGCCAGCAAACGGGAGCATACCTACGAGCAGTACTTC.

The rearrangement joins TRBV6-1 to TRBJ2-5; D remains ambiguous. Between the trimmed V and J ends, which lost 4 bases and 4 bases, there was a span of 7 bases. Germline-derived CDR1 and CDR2 are MNHNS and SASEGT. This CDR3 comprises 12 residues. The CDR3 DNA follows: TGTGCCAGCAGTGTCTCCCCAGAGACCCAGTACTTC. Translation gives CASSVSPETQYF.

CDR3 in DNA: TGTGCCAGTAGTATCGGAGTCTCTGGGGCCAACGTCCTGACTTTC. Translation: CASSIGVSGANVLTF. The genes are TRBV19 and TRBJ2-6; D not certain. Germline-derived CDR1 and CDR2 are LNHDA and SQIVND (reference sequence). The V gene lost 3 bases and the J gene lost 0 bases, with 6 bases spanning the gap. The CDR3 is 15 residues long. The full variable domain, with the rest looked up from reference TRBV19 and TRBJ2-6, is DGGITQSPKYLFRKEGQNVTLSCEQNLNHDAMYWYRQDPGQGLRLIYYSQIVNDFQKGDIAEGYSVSREKKESFPLTVTSAQKNPTAFYLCASSIGVSGANVLTFGAGSRLTVL.

This clone appeared a few times. The chain has TRBV5-4 and TRBJ2-1; 8 bases map to TRBD1. With 5 bases clipped from V and 1 base from J, the junction kept 5 bases outside the gene matches. CDR1 and CDR2 from the germline V gene are SGHNT and YYREEE (reference sequence). The CDR3 spans 15 residues. CDR3 residues: CASSFRTGSYNEQFF. The CDR3 region has the DNA TGTGCCAGCAGTTTCCGGACAGGGTCCTACAATGAGCAGTTCTTC.

The CDR3 DNA reads TGTGCCAGAAGACCGGATGGCGAGCAGTACTTC. Translating it yields CARRPDGEQYF. The chain carries TRBV19 and TRBJ2-5; D gene unclear. The J call is in doubt because the DNA end fits TRBJ2-7 better. The CDR3 is 11 residues long. Germline V gene sequence: CDR1 LNHDA, CDR2 SQIVND (reference sequence).

V gene TRBV2 combines with J gene TRBJ1-5, with D uncertain. Trimming removed 1 base from V and 5 bases from J, with 9 bases in between. The CDR3 consists of 14 residues. The germline V gene encodes CDR1 SNHLY and CDR2 FYNNEI. The DNA of the CDR3 is TGTGCCAGCAGTGAAGGTCAGAATTATCAGCCCCAGCATTTT. It is translated as CASSEGQNYQPQHF.

The chain joins TRBV27 to TRBJ2-1, with D perhaps TRBD1 (6 bases). CDR3 length: 17 amino acids. Germline V gene data show CDR1 as MNHEY and CDR2 as SMNVEV (reference sequence). V lost 2 bases and J lost 4, with 18 bases in between. The CDR3 DNA follows: TGTGCCAGCAGTTTAGATGGGTCAGGGGTCGGGTACAATGAGCAGTTCTTC. Encoded protein: CASSLDGSGVGYNEQFF.

This sequence joins TRBV9 and TRBJ2-2; tentative D call: TRBD2 (6 bases). Trimming removed 4 bases at V and 6 bases at J, with 16 bases between. Germline CDR1 reads SGDLS; CDR2 reads YYNGEE. The CDR3 is 15 amino acids. Here the CDR3 reads CASSFTVEGPGELFF. CDR3 sequence (DNA): TGTGCCAGCAGCTTCACGGTGGAGGGGCCCGGGGAGCTGTTTTTT.

CDR3 sequence (DNA): TGCGCCAGCAGCCAGGTCCAGGGGGGCACCGGGGAGCTGTTTTTT. Translated: CASSQVQGGTGELFF. The chain joins TRBV4-1 to TRBJ2-2; TRBD1 is a possible D gene (7 bases). Between the trimmed V and J ends, which lost 3 bases and 4 bases, there was a span of 12 bases. The germline V gene encodes CDR1 MGHRA and CDR2 YSYEKL. The CDR3 has 15 residues.

This rearrangement joins TRBV6-5 to TRBJ1-5, with a weak D call TRBD1 (6 bases). Trimming pared 8 bases from V and 4 bases from J, leaving 18 bases between. CDR3 length equals 15 residues. Germline CDR1 MNHEY, CDR2 SVGAGI. The CDR3 DNA reads as TGTGCCAGCCAGTGGAACAGGGACCCTAATCAGCCCCAGCATTTT. It yields the protein CASQWNRDPNQPQHF.

V and J are TRBV7-6 and TRBJ2-3, with 7 bases fitting TRBD2. The CDR3 is 15 amino acids. The germline gives CDR1 SGHVS, CDR2 FNYEAQ. V trimming: 1 base; J trimming: 4 bases; junction bases outside the gene matches: 5. The CDR3 loop reads CASSLGGRWADTQYF. The CDR3 nucleotides are TGTGCCAGCAGCTTAGGCGGGAGATGGGCAGATACGCAGTATTTT.

The chain couples TRBV4-1 to TRBJ2-4, with TRBD1 matching 8 bases. Germline values: CDR1 MGHRA, CDR2 YSYEKL. With V trimmed by 1 base and J by 0 bases, 11 bases remained unmatched. This CDR3 contains 19 residues. DNA of the CDR3: TGCGCCAGCAGCCAAGTGGACAGGGTATACCTACTAGCCAAAAACATTCAGTACTTC. Its protein is CASSQVDRVYLLAKNIQYF.

This CDR3 is CAISTYRENEQYF. For the CDR3, the DNA is TGTGCCATCAGCACTTACAGGGAGAACGAGCAGTACTTC. The genes are TRBV10-3 and TRBJ2-7, with D perhaps TRBD1 (6 bases). This CDR3 region has 13 residues. CDR1 ENHRY and CDR2 SYGVKD come from the germline V gene. With 6 bases removed from V and 5 bases from J, the gap between germline ends came to 14 bases.

The chain couples TRBV5-1 to TRBJ2-2; 10 positions agree with TRBD1. Germline V gives CDR1 SGHRS, CDR2 YFSETQ. Trimming removed 5 bases from V and 4 bases from J; junction bases left unmatched: 8. This CDR3 comprises 16 residues. The CDR3 sequence: CASRPPGQGSTGELFF. CDR3 coding DNA: TGCGCCAGCAGGCCACCGGGACAGGGGAGCACCGGGGAGCTGTTTTTT. Full variable domain (remainder filled in from reference TRBV5-1 and TRBJ2-2): KAGVTQTPRYLIKTRGQQVTLSCSPISGHRSVSWYQQTPGQGLQFLFEYFSETQRNKGNFPGRFSGRQFSNSRSEMNVSTLELGDSALYLCASRPPGQGSTGELFFGEGSRLTVL.

The gene calls are TRBV10-3 and TRBJ1-5; D remains ambiguous. The CDR3 has 14 residues. Germline V gene lookup returns CDR1 ENHRY and CDR2 SYGVKD. Trimming removed 3 bases from V and 2 bases from J, with 8 bases in between. The CDR3 sequence is CAISDTWGNQPQHF. DNA for the CDR3: TGTGCCATCAGTGACACCTGGGGCAATCAGCCCCAGCATTTT.

This chain joins TRBV4-1 and TRBJ2-7, with 13 bases identical to TRBD2. There are 16 residues in the CDR3. V lost 1 base to trimming and J lost 6 bases; unmatched junction nucleotides: 6. Germline V gene data show CDR1 as MGHRA and CDR2 as YSYEKL. The CDR3 reads CASSQGLAGGSGEQYF. The DNA of the CDR3 is TGCGCCAGCAGCCAAGGACTAGCGGGAGGATCGGGCGAGCAGTACTTC.

This chain joins TRBV10-2 and TRBJ2-3, with a tentative D call TRBD2 (5 bases). The germline CDR1 and CDR2 sequences are WSHSY and SAAADI. The CDR3 extends over 14 amino acids. The V end was cut by 8 bases, the J end by 3 bases, with 15 bases between. CDR3 bases: TGCGCCAGCCAAGGGAGCGCTTGGACAGATACGCAGTATTTT. Encoded protein: CASQGSAWTDTQYF.

There are a few counts of this clone. The chain combines TRBV10-1 with TRBJ2-7, with D perhaps TRBD1 (6 bases). V lost 5 bases and J 4 bases, leaving 12 bases between the germline ends. The CDR3 sequence is 13 residues long. Germline V gene lookup returns CDR1 WNHNN and CDR2 SYGVQD (reference sequence). The CDR3 loop reads CASSYHRGYEQYF. CDR3 nucleotide sequence: TGCGCCAGCAGTTACCATAGGGGGTACGAGCAGTACTTC.

This chain uses TRBV27 with TRBJ2-2; TRBD2 aligns across 7 bases. Germline V lookup: CDR1 MNHEY, CDR2 SMNVEV (reference sequence). This CDR3 comprises 16 residues. The J segment lost 7 bases and the V segment lost 5 bases, leaving 13 bases of the junction unmatched. CDR3 DNA sequence: TGTGCCAGCAGTAGGTGGGAGGCGGGAGACAACGGGGAGCTGTTTTTT. Its translation is CASSRWEAGDNGELFF.

The chain is built from TRBV7-2 and TRBJ2-1; D unclear. Per germline, CDR1 SGHTA and CDR2 FQGNSA. The CDR3 loop spans 13 amino acids. Trimming stripped 5 bases from V and 0 bases from J, with 5 bases between. The CDR3 sequence: CASSRVSYNEQFF. DNA of the CDR3: TGTGCCAGCAGCCGGGTCTCCTACAATGAGCAGTTCTTC.

J is TRBJ2-1 and V is TRBV18; 7 nucleotides line up with TRBD1. With V trimmed by 2 bases and J by 2 bases, 12 bases remained unmatched. CDR1 and CDR2 from the germline V gene are KGHSH and LQKENI. The CDR3 runs 18 residues. The CDR3 reads CASSPDRVEWSAYNEQFF. In nucleotides, the CDR3 is TGTGCCAGCTCACCAGACAGGGTAGAATGGTCCGCCTACAATGAGCAGTTCTTC. The full variable domain, rest sourced from reference TRBV18 and TRBJ2-1, is NAGVMQNPRHLVRRRGQEARLRCSPMKGHSHVYWYRQLPEEGLKFMVYLQKENIIDESGMPKERFSAEFPKEGPSILRIQQVVRGDSAAYFCASSPDRVEWSAYNEQFFGPGTRLTVL.